These T cell receptor beta chains were read from a single sample in a study of shared clonotypes between healthy human individuals. Generated by immunoSEQ multiplex PCR, the TCRdb table keeps only in-frame clones and is missing some. The sample contains fewer than 1.8 million clones, less than 99% of which appear only once. Specimen: naive CD4+ T cells sorted from blood. These receptors all come from a man in his thirties or forties in good health. Both conserved end residues are part of each CDR3. D genes are given only for firm matches. Rows give clone size only sometimes, using once, few, many, or a class for an expanded clone.

.	.	TRBJ2-3	TRBV10-3	CAIAHKSVHTDTQYF	TGTGCCATCGCCCACAAGAGCGTACACACAGATACGCAGTATTTT
.	.	TRBJ2-6	TRBV28	CASSPQGSGANVLTF	TGTGCCAGCAGTCCCCAAGGCTCTGGGGCCAACGTCCTGACTTTC
.	.	TRBJ2-5	TRBV18	CASSPPGGGNQETQYF	TGTGCCAGCTCACCACCGGGGGGAGGTAACCAAGAGACCCAGTACTTC
.	.	TRBJ2-5	TRBV14	CASSQEETQYF	TGTGCCAGCAGCCAAGAGGAGACCCAGTACTTC
.	.	TRBJ2-5	TRBV7-8	CASSRPSGLLETQYF	TGTGCCAGCAGCAGGCCGTCGGGGCTGTTAGAGACCCAGTACTTC
TRBD1	.	TRBJ2-7	TRBV29-1	CSVLGQGAYEQYF	TGCAGCGTCCTGGGACAGGGGGCCTACGAGCAGTACTTC
TRBD1	.	TRBJ1-2	TRBV5-6	CASSGTRQGPGTF	TGTGCCAGCAGCGGAACGAGACAGGGACCGGGCACCTTC
TRBD1	.	TRBJ2-1	TRBV18	CASSPTGTGPYNEQFF	TGTGCCAGCTCACCGACTGGGACAGGGCCATACAATGAGCAGTTCTTC
TRBD1	.	TRBJ2-7	TRBV10-2	CASSDLRTGTYEQYF	TGCGCCAGCAGTGACCTCAGGACAGGGACCTACGAGCAGTACTTC
.	.	TRBJ2-5	TRBV11-3	CASSLDRVEWIETQYF	TGTGCCAGCAGCTTAGATCGGGTGGAGTGGATTGAGACCCAGTACTTC
.	.	TRBJ1-4	TRBV28	CASSLPGEKLFF	TGTGCCAGCAGTCTCCCAGGGGAAAAACTGTTTTTT
.	.	TRBJ1-4	TRBV7-6	CASSPRANEKLFF	TGTGCCAGCAGCCCCAGGGCTAATGAAAAACTGTTTTTT
.	.	TRBJ2-3	TRBV6-1	CASSDQDSRTDTQYF	TGTGCCAGCAGTGATCAGGACAGTCGCACAGATACGCAGTATTTT
TRBD1	.	TRBJ2-5	TRBV5-1	CASSLAGTGIFQETQYF	TGCGCCAGCAGCTTGGCCGGGACAGGGATTTTTCAAGAGACCCAGTACTTC
TRBD1	.	TRBJ2-3	TRBV5-1	CASSEGAVRADTQYF	TGCGCCAGCAGTGAGGGGGCGGTCAGGGCAGATACGCAGTATTTT
.	.	TRBJ2-5	TRBV12-5	CASGGFRAKYETQYF	TGTGCTAGTGGTGGTTTCAGGGCCAAGTATGAGACCCAGTACTTC
.	.	TRBJ2-5	TRBV27	CASSPLAFVETQYF	TGTGCCAGCAGTCCACTAGCATTCGTGGAGACCCAGTACTTC
TRBD1	once	TRBJ1-2	TRBV12-5	CASGLVPGQRATF	TGTGCTAGTGGTTTGGTCCCGGGACAGCGAGCGACCTTC
TRBD2	.	TRBJ2-1	TRBV7-3	CASSLKLAGGEQFF	TGTGCCAGCAGCTTAAAACTAGCGGGAGGGGAGCAGTTCTTC
TRBD1	.	TRBJ2-7	TRBV7-8	CASSLRDREGEQYF	TGTGCCAGCAGCTTAAGAGACAGGGAAGGCGAGCAGTACTTC
.	.	TRBJ1-4	TRBV5-1	CASSSLGASNEKLFF	TGCGCCAGCAGCTCATTAGGGGCGTCTAATGAAAAACTGTTTTTT
.	.	TRBJ1-1	TRBV6-1	CASSAWWKGSTEAFF	TGTGCCAGCAGTGCCTGGTGGAAGGGGTCCACTGAAGCTTTCTTT
TRBD2	.	TRBJ2-7	TRBV29-1	CSVRIGRGTYEQYF	TGCAGCGTCCGAATTGGGCGGGGGACCTACGAGCAGTACTTC
.	.	TRBJ2-1	TRBV5-5	CASSFIGSYNEQFF	TGTGCCAGCAGCTTTATCGGCTCCTACAATGAGCAGTTCTTC
.	.	TRBJ2-6	TRBV7-6	CASSLVQGAGANVLTF	TGTGCCAGCAGCTTAGTCCAGGGAGCCGGGGCCAACGTCCTGACTTTC
.	once	TRBJ1-4	TRBV7-8	CASSLRTDPRTSTNEKLFF	TGTGCCAGCAGCCTCCGGACAGATCCGAGGACTTCAACTAATGAAAAACTGTTTTTT
TRBD1	.	TRBJ2-5	TRBV11-2	CASSLGTAETQYF	TGTGCCAGCAGCTTGGGGACAGCAGAGACCCAGTACTTC
.	.	TRBJ1-2	TRBV9	CASSEGGFGYTF	TGTGCCAGCAGCGAGGGGGGCTTTGGCTACACCTTC
.	.	TRBJ1-5	TRBV27	CASSLLGDYSNQPQHF	TGTGCCAGCAGTTTATTGGGGGATTATAGCAATCAGCCCCAGCATTTT
.	.	TRBJ1-2	TRBV7-2	CASRQIDTLYGYTF	TGTGCCAGCAGACAAATCGACACCCTCTATGGCTACACCTTC
.	.	TRBJ2-2	TRBV19	CASSNMNTGELFF	TGTGCCAGTAGTAACATGAACACCGGGGAGCTGTTTTTT
TRBD2	.	TRBJ2-3	TRBV6-1	CASTSGTSVHTQYF	TGTGCCAGCACGTCAGGGACTAGCGTACATACGCAGTATTTT
TRBD1	.	TRBJ2-1	TRBV27	CASSPRVGQGLNEQFF	TGTGCCAGCAGTCCTCGCGTGGGACAGGGTTTAAATGAGCAGTTCTTC
TRBD1	.	TRBJ2-2	TRBV5-6	CASRRDRVPGELFF	TGTGCCAGCAGAAGGGACAGGGTCCCCGGGGAGCTGTTTTTT
TRBD1	.	TRBJ1-2	TRBV29-1	CSVGGQGPHYGYTF	TGCAGCGTTGGGGGACAGGGGCCTCACTATGGCTACACCTTC
TRBD2	.	TRBJ2-3	TRBV7-9	CASSFTSGSTDTQYF	TGTGCCAGCAGCTTTACTAGCGGGAGCACAGATACGCAGTATTTT
TRBD1	.	TRBJ1-2	TRBV5-4	CASSPYGAGGRYGYTF	TGTGCCAGCAGCCCCTATGGGGCAGGGGGACGCTATGGCTACACCTTC
TRBD1	.	TRBJ1-1	TRBV18	CASSPWDRGRSEAFF	TGTGCCAGCTCACCATGGGACAGGGGGCGGTCTGAAGCTTTCTTT
TRBD2	.	TRBJ2-7	TRBV6-5	CASSRGLAGWSEQYF	TGTGCCAGCAGTCGCGGACTAGCGGGATGGTCCGAGCAGTACTTC
TRBD1	.	TRBJ2-2	TRBV28	CASRGTGGSGELFF	TGTGCCAGCAGGGGGACAGGGGGCTCCGGGGAGCTGTTTTTT
TRBD1	.	TRBJ1-2	TRBV5-1	CASTSGGQSYGYTF	TGCGCCAGCACATCAGGGGGGCAAAGCTATGGCTACACCTTC
.	.	TRBJ2-1	TRBV5-1	CASSSAGTSYYNEQFF	TGCGCCAGCAGCTCGGCCGGGACGTCCTACTACAATGAGCAGTTCTTC
.	.	TRBJ2-7	TRBV2	CAGQGSHEQYF	TGTGCCGGGCAGGGGTCCCACGAGCAGTACTTC
.	.	TRBJ1-4	TRBV7-9	CASSPSGQGSTEKLFF	TGTGCCAGCAGCCCAAGCGGGCAGGGATCAACTGAAAAACTGTTTTTT
TRBD2	.	TRBJ2-3	TRBV27	CASSLKLRPSGRRGISQDTQYF	TGTGCCAGCAGTTTAAAATTACGGCCTAGCGGGAGGCGGGGGATTTCGCAGGATACGCAGTATTTT
TRBD1	.	TRBJ2-1	TRBV7-9	CASSQMGQGSNEQFF	TGTGCCAGCAGCCAGATGGGACAGGGCTCCAATGAGCAGTTCTTC
TRBD1	.	TRBJ2-6	TRBV19	CASSRAGTGISGANVLTF	TGTGCCAGTAGTAGGGCCGGGACAGGGATCTCTGGGGCCAACGTCCTGACTTTC
.	.	TRBJ2-4	TRBV6-5	CASSYSSGRNIQYF	TGTGCCAGCAGTTACTCGTCAGGGAGAAACATTCAGTACTTC
.	once	TRBJ2-7	TRBV2	CASSERGTTYYEQYF	TGTGCCAGCAGTGAGAGAGGGACAACCTACTACGAGCAGTACTTC
TRBD1	.	TRBJ1-4	TRBV19	CASSIAGTGSEKLFF	TGTGCCAGTAGTATAGCCGGGACAGGGTCTGAAAAACTGTTTTTT
TRBD1	.	TRBJ2-3	TRBV7-3	CASSPGQGRDTQYF	TGTGCCAGCAGCCCGGGACAGGGGAGGGATACGCAGTATTTT
TRBD1	.	TRBJ2-3	TRBV15	CATSRGQGSTDTQYF	TGTGCCACCAGCAGAGGACAGGGGAGCACAGATACGCAGTATTTT
TRBD1	.	TRBJ2-5	TRBV10-2	CASNQGARRETQYF	TGCGCCAGCAATCAGGGGGCGCGGAGAGAGACCCAGTACTTC
TRBD1	.	TRBJ2-4	TRBV15	CATSRGEDRGNIQYF	TGTGCCACCAGCAGAGGGGAGGACAGGGGAAACATTCAGTACTTC
.	.	TRBJ2-3	TRBV11-1	CASSLVLAARGDTQYF	TGTGCCAGCAGCTTAGTACTAGCTGCCCGGGGAGATACGCAGTATTTT
TRBD1	.	TRBJ2-7	TRBV11-2	CASSSNRGFHEQYF	TGTGCCAGCAGCTCCAACAGGGGGTTCCACGAGCAGTACTTC
TRBD2	.	TRBJ2-5	TRBV28	CASSPAGVQETQYF	TGTGCCAGCAGTCCGGCGGGAGTCCAAGAGACCCAGTACTTC
TRBD1	.	TRBJ1-1	TRBV11-3	CASSSRQGSEAFF	TGTGCCAGCAGCTCCCGACAGGGCTCTGAAGCTTTCTTT
.	.	TRBJ2-1	TRBV30	CAWSLGAYNEQFF	TGTGCCTGGAGTTTGGGAGCGTACAATGAGCAGTTCTTC
.	.	TRBJ1-3	TRBV2	CATTPTPGNTIYF	TGTGCCACAACGCCAACCCCTGGAAACACCATATATTTT